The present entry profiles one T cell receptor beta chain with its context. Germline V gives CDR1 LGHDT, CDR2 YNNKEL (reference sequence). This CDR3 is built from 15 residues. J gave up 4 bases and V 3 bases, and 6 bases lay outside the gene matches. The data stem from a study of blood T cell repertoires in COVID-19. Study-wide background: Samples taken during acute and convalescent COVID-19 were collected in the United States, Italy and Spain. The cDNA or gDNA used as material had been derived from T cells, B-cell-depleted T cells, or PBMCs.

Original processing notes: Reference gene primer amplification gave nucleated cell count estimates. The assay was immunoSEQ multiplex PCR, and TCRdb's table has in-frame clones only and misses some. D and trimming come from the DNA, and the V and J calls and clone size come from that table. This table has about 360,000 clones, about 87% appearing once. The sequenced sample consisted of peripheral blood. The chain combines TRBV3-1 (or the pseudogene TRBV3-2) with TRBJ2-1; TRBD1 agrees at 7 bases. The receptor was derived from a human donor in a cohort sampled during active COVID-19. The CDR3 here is CASSQTPTGYNEQFF. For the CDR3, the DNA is TGTGCCAGCAGCCAGACGCCGACAGGGTACAATGAGCAGTTCTTC.